This T cell receptor beta chain appears in the sequencing data of a study of CD8+CD57+ T cells in acquired aplastic anemia. General study results and limits: In CD8+ cells, Simpson's diversity showed no significant difference between patients and controls.

This clonotype was counted between two and nine times. Its antigen is undetermined. It was genomic DNA that served as the template for profiling TCR beta VDJ and CDR3. TCRdb processed the reads anew with MiXCR; each CDR3 protein has one entry. The repertoire holds about 190,000 distinct CDR3 sequences, roughly half seen once, with about 9.7% in the top ten. In germline, CDR1 is LGHNA, CDR2 YNFKEQ. V dropped 0 bases and J dropped 2; count of bases not matched to a gene: 3. CDR3 length: 17 amino acids. By flow cytometry, patients selected for sequencing had shown an expansion of CD8+CD57+ cells. Receipt of therapy had not occurred in any patient by the time of blood sampling.

Sequenced: sorted CD4+, CD8+, or CD8+CD57+ T cells (not recorded which) from PBMCs. The J gene is TRBJ2-6, the V gene TRBV4-2, with TRBD2 identical over 8 bases. The source of this sequence is a human donor with aplastic anemia. The CDR3 protein is CASSQDSGGTGANVLTF. DNA of the CDR3: TGTGCCAGCAGCCAAGATTCGGGGGGGACTGGGGCCAACGTCCTGACTTTC.